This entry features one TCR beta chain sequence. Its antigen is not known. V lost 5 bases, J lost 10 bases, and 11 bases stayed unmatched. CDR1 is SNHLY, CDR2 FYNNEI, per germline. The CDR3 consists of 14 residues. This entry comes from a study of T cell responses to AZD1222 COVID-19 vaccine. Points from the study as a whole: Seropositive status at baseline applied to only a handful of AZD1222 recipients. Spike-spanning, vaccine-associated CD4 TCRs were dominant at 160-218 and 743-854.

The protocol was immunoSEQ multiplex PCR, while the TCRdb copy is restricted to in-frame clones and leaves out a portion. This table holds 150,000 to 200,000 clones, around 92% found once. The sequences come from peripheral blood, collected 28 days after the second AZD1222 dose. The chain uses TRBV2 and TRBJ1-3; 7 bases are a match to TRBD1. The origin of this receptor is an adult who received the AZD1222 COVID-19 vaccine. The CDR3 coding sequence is TGTGCCAGCAGTTCCAAGGACAGGTTCTCGACCATATATTTT. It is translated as CASSSKDRFSTIYF. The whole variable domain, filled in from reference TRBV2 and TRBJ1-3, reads EPEVTQTPSHQVTQMGQEVILRCVPISNHLYFYWYRQILGQKVEFLVSFYNNEISEKSEIFDDQFSVERPDGSNFTLKIRSTKLEDSAMYFCASSSKDRFSTIYFGEGSWLTVV.